A selection of T cell receptor beta chains follows, all from one sample in a study of human T cells and chemical hapten exposure. One entry per CDR3 protein results from TCRdb running MiXCR on the RACE reads. The sample carries 300,000 to 450,000 distinct CDR3 sequences, around 4.8% recorded once. The input for sequencing was whole blood, taken in connection with sensitization to the hapten diphenylcyclopropenone (DPC). The receptors derive from a woman in her forties or fifties with alopecia areata. Some clones in this sample may be carry-over from other donors' samples. CDR3s include the opening cysteine and the closing phenylalanine or tryptophan. A D gene is named only where the DNA matches it firmly. Clone size appears in some rows only: once, few, many, or a class for an expanded clone.

CDR3aa	CDR3nt	j_gene	v_gene	d_gene	abundance
CASSLEKRADEQFF	TGCGCCAGCAGCTTGGAAAAAAGAGCGGATGAGCAGTTCTTC	TRBJ2-1	TRBV5-1	-	few
CASSIGLADNEQFF	TGTGCCAGCAGTATTGGACTAGCGGACAATGAGCAGTTCTTC	TRBJ2-1	TRBV6-1	TRBD2	many
CASSRRQGARAEQYF	TGTGCCAGCAGCCGCAGACAGGGTGCACGGGCCGAGCAGTACTTC	TRBJ2-7	TRBV14	TRBD1	-
CASSLAGNNGNQPQHF	TGTGCCAGCAGTTTAGCAGGAAACAACGGCAATCAGCCCCAGCATTTT	TRBJ1-5	TRBV27	-	many
CASSHRVRDRTGELFF	TGCGCCAGCAGCCATAGGGTGAGGGATCGGACCGGGGAGCTGTTTTTT	TRBJ2-2	TRBV4-1	-	-
CASRSATLNTGELFF	TGTGCCAGCCGCTCGGCCACGCTGAACACCGGGGAGCTGTTTTTT	TRBJ2-2	TRBV28	-	-
CASQKDRSFEAFF	TGTGCCAGCCAAAAGGACAGAAGTTTTGAAGCTTTCTTT	TRBJ1-1	TRBV6-1	-	many
CASSLSRETQYF	TGTGCCAGCAGCTTGAGCCGGGAGACCCAGTACTTC	TRBJ2-5	TRBV5-5	-	many
CASSQSIGVLGTEAFF	TGTGCCAGCAGCCAAAGCATAGGCGTTTTGGGCACTGAAGCTTTCTTT	TRBJ1-1	TRBV7-9	-	many
CASSLGMSGFHTDTQYF	TGTGCCAGCAGCTTAGGGATGTCGGGGTTCCACACAGATACGCAGTATTTT	TRBJ2-3	TRBV7-2	-	many
CASSSRQGTGELFF	TGTGCCAGCAGTTCCAGACAGGGGACCGGGGAGCTGTTTTTT	TRBJ2-2	TRBV6-5	TRBD1	many
CSAQTWVPNTEAFF	TGCAGTGCACAAACCTGGGTGCCGAACACTGAAGCTTTCTTT	TRBJ1-1	TRBV20-1	-	-
CAISASRAGEAFF	TGTGCCATCAGTGCTTCGCGGGCAGGTGAAGCTTTCTTT	TRBJ1-1	TRBV10-3	-	-
CASLPGTGGNEQFF	TGTGCCAGCTTACCAGGGACAGGGGGCAATGAGCAGTTCTTC	TRBJ2-1	TRBV7-8	TRBD1	many
CASSVGTPDYEQYF	TGTGCCAGCAGCGTAGGAACTCCCGACTACGAGCAGTACTTC	TRBJ2-7	TRBV9	-	few
CASSQVTGRSAGELFF	TGTGCCAGCAGCCAAGTAACGGGGCGTTCCGCCGGGGAGCTGTTTTTT	TRBJ2-2	TRBV3-1	-	few
CASSPTVRGPGELFF	TGTGCCAGCAGCCCGACGGTCCGAGGCCCCGGGGAGCTGTTTTTT	TRBJ2-2	TRBV7-3	-	few
CASSPSFGVGVYEQYF	TGTGCCAGCAGCCCGTCGTTCGGTGTCGGGGTGTACGAGCAGTACTTC	TRBJ2-7	TRBV7-9	-	many
CASSPRLQGFGYTF	TGTGCCAGCTCACCTAGGCTGCAGGGGTTTGGCTACACCTTC	TRBJ1-2	TRBV18	-	many
CASSHRRGEVAEAFF	TGTGCCAGCAGCCACCGCAGGGGGGAGGTAGCTGAAGCTTTCTTT	TRBJ1-1	TRBV3-1	TRBD1	-
CAISELDPEQFF	TGTGCCATCAGTGAGTTGGATCCCGAGCAGTTCTTC	TRBJ2-1	TRBV10-3	-	-
CAISDPGLVSYEQYF	TGTGCCATCAGTGATCCGGGACTAGTCTCCTACGAGCAGTACTTC	TRBJ2-7	TRBV10-3	TRBD2	many
CASSPGFMSEQYF	TGTGCCAGCAGCCCGGGTTTCATGAGCGAGCAGTACTTC	TRBJ2-7	TRBV12-3/TRBV12-4	-	few
CSASTGGNYGYTF	TGCAGTGCTAGTACTGGGGGTAACTATGGCTACACCTTC	TRBJ1-2	TRBV20-1	-	many
CASSSRQGATSYEQYF	TGTGCCAGCAGCTCAAGACAGGGGGCGACCTCCTACGAGCAGTACTTC	TRBJ2-7	TRBV9	TRBD1	few
CASSLIASGRADTQYF	TGTGCCAGCAGCTTGATCGCTAGCGGGAGGGCAGATACGCAGTATTTT	TRBJ2-3	TRBV5-5	TRBD2	many
CAITKGGGTYTGELFF	TGTGCCATCACCAAGGGGGGAGGCACTTACACCGGGGAGCTGTTTTTT	TRBJ2-2	TRBV10-3	-	few
CSVYDGNTEAFF	TGCAGCGTATATGACGGGAACACTGAAGCTTTCTTT	TRBJ1-1	TRBV29-1	-	-